The 6 T cell receptor beta chains below come from one sample, sequenced in a study of T cells after somatic rescue of genetic block. TCRdb's copy holds only in-frame clones and misses some; the assay was immunoSEQ multiplex PCR. The sample lists approximately 100,000 clones, 85% to 90% seen once, with around 1.5% in the top ten. Sequenced sample: peripheral blood mononuclear cells (PBMCs). The receptor source for this set is a woman aged 18-35 years.

The chain employs TRBV6-5 and TRBJ1-1, with a possible D match to TRBD1 (5 bases). This CDR3 has 12 amino acids. With 6 bases removed from V and 5 bases from J, the gap between germline ends came to 10 bases. CDR1 is MNHEY, CDR2 SVGAGI, per germline. CDR3 nucleotide sequence: TGTGCCAGCAGCAGTGACAGAACTGAAGCTTTCTTT. It translates to CASSSDRTEAFF.

This sequence joins TRBV6-1 and TRBJ2-4; perhaps TRBD1 as D (8 bases). The V end was cut by 4 bases, the J end by 0 bases, with 16 bases between. The CDR3 is 17 residues long. Germline lookup yields CDR1 MNHNS and CDR2 SASEGT. The CDR3 protein is CASSGLQGGRAKNIQYF. CDR3 coding DNA: TGTGCCAGCAGTGGACTACAGGGGGGGCGAGCCAAAAACATTCAGTACTTC.

The V and J genes are TRBV28 and TRBJ2-4; D possibly corresponds to TRBD1 (6 bases). Germline V lookup: CDR1 MDHEN, CDR2 SYDVKM. The CDR3 is made up of 16 amino acids. V was pared by 3 bases and J by 0 bases, with 12 bases between. CDR3 in amino acids: CASSFGQILAKNIQYF. The CDR3 nucleotides read TGTGCCAGCAGTTTTGGACAGATTCTAGCCAAAAACATTCAGTACTTC.

The rearrangement uses TRBV5-5 and TRBJ1-5; D gene uncertain. The CDR3 is 15 residues long. Trimming took off 4 bases at V and 5 bases at J, with 16 bases between the two ends. Germline CDR1 and CDR2: SGHKS and YYEKEE (reference sequence). CDR3 DNA sequence: TGTGCCAGCAGCGCGCTAGGACGGCCGCATCAGCCCCAGCATTTT. Its translation is CASSALGRPHQPQHF. The variable domain in full, with the rest retrieved from reference TRBV5-5 and TRBJ1-5, is DAGVTQSPTHLIKTRGQQVTLRCSPISGHKSVSWYQQVLGQGPQFIFQYYEKEERGRGNFPDRFSARQFPNYSSELNVNALLLGDSALYLCASSALGRPHQPQHFGDGTRLSIL.

V gene TRBV18 combines with J gene TRBJ2-2, with 8 bases identical to TRBD2. From germline, CDR1 is KGHSH and CDR2 LQKENI. CDR3 length: 14 amino acids. The J segment lost 4 bases and the V segment lost 3 bases, leaving 1 base of the junction unmatched. CDR3 residues: CASSPRGGTGELFF. The CDR3 nucleotides are TGTGCCAGCTCACCCCGGGGGGGCACCGGGGAGCTGTTTTTT.

The chain links TRBV7-6 to TRBJ2-1; D is ambiguous. Germline CDR1 SGHVS, CDR2 FNYEAQ. The CDR3 consists of 16 residues. The V end was cut by 2 bases, the J end by 0 bases, with 11 bases between. Here the CDR3 reads CASSLLGLSSYNEQFF. The CDR3 bases are TGTGCCAGCAGCTTATTAGGTCTAAGCTCCTACAATGAGCAGTTCTTC.